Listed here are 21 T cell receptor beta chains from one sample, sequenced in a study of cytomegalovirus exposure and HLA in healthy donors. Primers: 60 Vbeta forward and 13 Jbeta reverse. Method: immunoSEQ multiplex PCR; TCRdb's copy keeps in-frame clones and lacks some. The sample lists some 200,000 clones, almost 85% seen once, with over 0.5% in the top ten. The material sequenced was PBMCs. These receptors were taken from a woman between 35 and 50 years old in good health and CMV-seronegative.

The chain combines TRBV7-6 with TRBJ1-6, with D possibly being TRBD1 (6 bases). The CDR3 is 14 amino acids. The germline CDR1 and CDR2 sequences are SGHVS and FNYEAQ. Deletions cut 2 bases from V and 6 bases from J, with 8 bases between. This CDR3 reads CASSLQGSNSPLHF. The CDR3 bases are TGTGCCAGCAGCTTACAGGGGAGTAATTCACCCCTCCACTTT.

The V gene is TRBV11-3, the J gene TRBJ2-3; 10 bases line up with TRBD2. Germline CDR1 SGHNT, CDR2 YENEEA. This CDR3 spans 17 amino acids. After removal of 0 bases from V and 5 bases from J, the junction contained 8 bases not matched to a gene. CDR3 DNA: TGTGCCAGCAGCTTAGATCCGGTAACTAGCGGGGAAGATACGCAGTATTTT. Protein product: CASSLDPVTSGEDTQYF.

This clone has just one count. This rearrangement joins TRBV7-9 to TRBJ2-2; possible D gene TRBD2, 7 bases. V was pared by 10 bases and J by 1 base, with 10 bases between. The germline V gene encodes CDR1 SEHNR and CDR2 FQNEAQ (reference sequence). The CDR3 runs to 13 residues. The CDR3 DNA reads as TGTGCCACGGGGGGCCTGAACACCGGGGAGCTGTTTTTT. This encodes CATGGLNTGELFF. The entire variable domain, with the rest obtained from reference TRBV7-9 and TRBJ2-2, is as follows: DTGVSQNPRHKITKRGQNVTFRCDPISEHNRLYWYRQTLGQGPEFLTYFQNEAQLEKSRLLSDRFSAERPKGSFSTLEIQRTEQGDSAMYLCATGGLNTGELFFGEGSRLTVL.

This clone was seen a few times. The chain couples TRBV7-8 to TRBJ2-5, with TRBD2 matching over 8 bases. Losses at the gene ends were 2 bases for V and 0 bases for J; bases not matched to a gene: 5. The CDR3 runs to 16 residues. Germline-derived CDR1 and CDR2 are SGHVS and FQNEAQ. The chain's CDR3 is CASSLLPGGDQETQYF. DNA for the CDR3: TGTGCCAGCAGCTTATTACCGGGGGGGGACCAAGAGACCCAGTACTTC. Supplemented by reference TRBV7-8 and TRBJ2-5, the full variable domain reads GAGVSQSPRYKVAKRGQDVALRCDPISGHVSLFWYQQALGQGPEFLTYFQNEAQLDKSGLPSDRFFAERPEGSVSTLKIQRTQQEDSAVYLCASSLLPGGDQETQYFGPGTRLLVL.

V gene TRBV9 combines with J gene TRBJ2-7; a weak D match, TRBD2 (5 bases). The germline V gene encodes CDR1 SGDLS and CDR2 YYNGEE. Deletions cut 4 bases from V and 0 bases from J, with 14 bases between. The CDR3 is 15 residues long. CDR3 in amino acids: CASSRTHSSSYEQYF. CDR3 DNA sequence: TGTGCCAGCAGCAGGACTCACTCGAGCTCCTACGAGCAGTACTTC.

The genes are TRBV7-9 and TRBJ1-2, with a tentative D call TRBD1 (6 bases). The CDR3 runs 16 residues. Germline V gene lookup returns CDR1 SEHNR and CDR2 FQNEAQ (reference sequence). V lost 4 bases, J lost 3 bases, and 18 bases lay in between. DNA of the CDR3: TGTGCCAGCAGCTCAAGCGGGACACCTGCTGACTATGGCTACACCTTC. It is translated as CASSSSGTPADYGYTF.

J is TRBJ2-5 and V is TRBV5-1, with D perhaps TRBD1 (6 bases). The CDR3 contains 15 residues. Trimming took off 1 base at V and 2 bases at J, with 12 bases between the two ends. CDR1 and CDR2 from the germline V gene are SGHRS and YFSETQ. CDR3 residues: CASSLLGQRQETQYF. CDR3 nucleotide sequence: TGCGCCAGCAGCTTGCTAGGACAGAGACAAGAGACCCAGTACTTC.

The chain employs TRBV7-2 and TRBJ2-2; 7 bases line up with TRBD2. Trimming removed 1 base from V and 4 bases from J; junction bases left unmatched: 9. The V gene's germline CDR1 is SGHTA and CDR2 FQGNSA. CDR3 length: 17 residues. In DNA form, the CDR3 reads TGTGCCAGCAGCTTAGGACCCCCTAGCGGCGGCACCGGGGAGCTGTTTTTT. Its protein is CASSLGPPSGGTGELFF.

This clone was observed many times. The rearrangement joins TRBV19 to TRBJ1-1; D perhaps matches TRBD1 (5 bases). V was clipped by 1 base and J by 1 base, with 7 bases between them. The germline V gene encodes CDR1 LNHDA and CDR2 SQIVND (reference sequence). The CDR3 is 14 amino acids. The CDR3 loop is CASSIVGQNTEAFF. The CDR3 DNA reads TGTGCCAGTAGTATAGTAGGACAGAACACTGAAGCTTTCTTT.

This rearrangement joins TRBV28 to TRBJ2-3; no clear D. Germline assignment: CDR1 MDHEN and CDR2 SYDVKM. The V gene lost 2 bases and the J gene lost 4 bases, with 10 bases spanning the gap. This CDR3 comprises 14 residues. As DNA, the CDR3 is TGTGCCAGCAGTTTAGGCAGTTATCCAGATACGCAGTATTTT. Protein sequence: CASSLGSYPDTQYF.

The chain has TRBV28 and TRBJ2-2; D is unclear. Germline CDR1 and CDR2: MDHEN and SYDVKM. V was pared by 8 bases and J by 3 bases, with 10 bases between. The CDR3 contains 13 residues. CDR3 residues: CASFYSHTGELFF. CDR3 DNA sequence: TGTGCCAGCTTCTACAGTCACACCGGGGAGCTGTTTTTT.

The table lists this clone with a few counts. DNA of the CDR3: TGTGCCAGCAGCCGAGCGGGGGACACAGATACGCAGTATTTT. Translation: CASSRAGDTDTQYF. The rearrangement links TRBV5-6 to TRBJ2-3, with 8 bases that match TRBD2. With 4 bases clipped from V and 2 bases from J, the junction kept 3 bases outside the gene matches. Germline CDR1 is SGHDT and CDR2 is YYEEEE. CDR3 length equals 14 residues. The variable domain in full, with the rest retrieved from reference TRBV5-6 and TRBJ2-3, is DAGVTQSPTHLIKTRGQQVTLRCSPKSGHDTVSWYQQALGQGPQFIFQYYEEEERQRGNFPDRFSGHQFPNYSSELNVNALLLGDSALYLCASSRAGDTDTQYFGPGTRLTVL.

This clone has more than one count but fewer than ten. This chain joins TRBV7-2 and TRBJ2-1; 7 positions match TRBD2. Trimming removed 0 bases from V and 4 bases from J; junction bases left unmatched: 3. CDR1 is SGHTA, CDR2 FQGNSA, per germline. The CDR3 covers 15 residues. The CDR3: CASSLAAGEYNEQFF. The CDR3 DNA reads TGTGCCAGCAGCTTAGCCGCGGGGGAATACAATGAGCAGTTCTTC.

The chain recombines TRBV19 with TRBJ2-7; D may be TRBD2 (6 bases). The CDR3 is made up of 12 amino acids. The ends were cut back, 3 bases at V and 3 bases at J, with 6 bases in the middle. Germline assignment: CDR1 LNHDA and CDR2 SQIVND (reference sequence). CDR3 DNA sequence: TGTGCCAGTAGTATGGACTACTACGAGCAGTACTTC. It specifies CASSMDYYEQYF.

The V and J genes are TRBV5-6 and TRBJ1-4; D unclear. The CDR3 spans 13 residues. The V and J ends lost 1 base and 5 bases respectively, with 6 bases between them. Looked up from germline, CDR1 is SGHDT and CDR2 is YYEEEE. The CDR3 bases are TGTGCCAGCAGCTTGCTGGAGAATGAAAAACTGTTTTTT. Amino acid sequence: CASSLLENEKLFF. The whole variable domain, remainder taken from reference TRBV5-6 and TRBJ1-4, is DAGVTQSPTHLIKTRGQQVTLRCSPKSGHDTVSWYQQALGQGPQFIFQYYEEEERQRGNFPDRFSGHQFPNYSSELNVNALLLGDSALYLCASSLLENEKLFFGSGTQLSVL.

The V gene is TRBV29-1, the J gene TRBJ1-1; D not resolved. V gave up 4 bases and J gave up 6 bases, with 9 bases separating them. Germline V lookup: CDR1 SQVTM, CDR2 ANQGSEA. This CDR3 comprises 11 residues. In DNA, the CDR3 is TGCAGCGTTGGGGGAGTAGCTGAAGCTTTCTTT. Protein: CSVGGVAEAFF.

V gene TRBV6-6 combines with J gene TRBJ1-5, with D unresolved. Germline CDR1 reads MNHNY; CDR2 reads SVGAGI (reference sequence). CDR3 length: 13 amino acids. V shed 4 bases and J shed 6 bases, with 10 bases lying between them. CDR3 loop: CASSLREGQPQHF. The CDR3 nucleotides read TGTGCCAGCAGTTTGAGGGAAGGTCAGCCCCAGCATTTT.

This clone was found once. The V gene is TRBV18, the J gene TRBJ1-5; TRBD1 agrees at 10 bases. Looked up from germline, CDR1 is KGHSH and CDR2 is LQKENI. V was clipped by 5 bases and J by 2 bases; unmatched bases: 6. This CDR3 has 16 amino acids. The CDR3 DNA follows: TGTGCCAGCTCAGCGACAGGGGGCTCGGGCAATCAGCCCCAGCATTTT. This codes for CASSATGGSGNQPQHF.

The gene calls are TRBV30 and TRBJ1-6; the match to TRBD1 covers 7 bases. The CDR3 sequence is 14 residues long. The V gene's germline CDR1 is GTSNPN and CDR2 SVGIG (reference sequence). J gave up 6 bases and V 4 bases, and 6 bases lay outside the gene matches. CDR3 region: CAWTQGLGNSPLHF. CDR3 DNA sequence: TGTGCCTGGACACAGGGGCTGGGTAATTCACCCCTCCACTTT.

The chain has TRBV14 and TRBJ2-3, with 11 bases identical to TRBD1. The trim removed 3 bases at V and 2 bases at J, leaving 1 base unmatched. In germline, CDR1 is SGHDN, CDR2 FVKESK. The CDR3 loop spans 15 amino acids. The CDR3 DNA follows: TGTGCCAGCAGCCAGGACAGGGGGCCCACAGATACGCAGTATTTT. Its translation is CASSQDRGPTDTQYF.

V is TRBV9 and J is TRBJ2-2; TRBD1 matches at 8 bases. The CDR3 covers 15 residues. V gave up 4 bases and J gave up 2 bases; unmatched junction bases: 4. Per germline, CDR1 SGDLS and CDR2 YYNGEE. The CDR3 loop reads CASSRTGGNTGELFF. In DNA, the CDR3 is TGTGCCAGCAGCCGAACAGGGGGAAACACCGGGGAGCTGTTTTTT.